This entry describes one T cell receptor (beta chain). This sample is drawn from a study of blood T cell repertoires in COVID-19. Background on the study: Nucleic acid was either cDNA or gDNA, and it came from T cells, B-cell-depleted T cells, or PBMCs.

The CDR3 is made up of 17 amino acids. V shed 2 bases and J 1 base; nucleotides not matched to a gene: 10. Germline CDR1 is LNHDA and CDR2 is SQIVND (reference sequence). Per the study methods: Reference gene primer amplification gave nucleated cell count estimates. Profiled with immunoSEQ multiplex PCR; TCRdb holds only in-frame clones, not every one. Clonal size and the V and J genes are those of that table, whereas D and trimming came from the DNA. Of roughly 80,000 clones listed, roughly four fifths are singletons. The receptor comes from a human donor in a cohort sampled during active COVID-19. The sample was peripheral blood. The V gene is TRBV19, the J gene TRBJ1-2; TRBD1 aligns across 7 bases. The CDR3 DNA is TGTGCCAGTAGTATATTCGGTATACAGGGGAATAACTATGGCTACACCTTC. Translating it yields CASSIFGIQGNNYGYTF. Drawing the rest from reference TRBV19 and TRBJ1-2, the complete variable domain is DGGITQSPKYLFRKEGQNVTLSCEQNLNHDAMYWYRQDPGQGLRLIYYSQIVNDFQKGDIAEGYSVSREKKESFPLTVTSAQKNPTAFYLCASSIFGIQGNNYGYTFGSGTRLTVV.